These 2 T cell receptor beta chains came from one sample sequenced in a study of T cells in Graves' hyperthyroidism and ophthalmopathy. Amplification yielded TCR beta CDR3 regions, with RNA transcripts as the source. TCR CDR3 regions were first amplified by RT-PCR with HTBI primers. MiXCR was run by TCRdb on the multiplex PCR reads, yielding one entry per CDR3 protein. The table records about 400,000 distinct CDR3 sequences, around a quarter of them present only once. Sequencing input: blood. These receptor sequences come from a man over 45 with Graves' hyperthyroidism.

J is TRBJ1-1 and V is TRBV19; D is unresolved. The germline V gene has CDR1 LNHDA and CDR2 SQIVND (reference sequence). V was pared by 5 bases and J by 8 bases, with 12 bases between. The CDR3 runs 12 residues. DNA of the CDR3: TGTGCCAGTAGTGCGCGGGAAACCGAAGCTTTCTTT. It encodes CASSARETEAFF. Full variable domain (outside the CDR3, taken from reference TRBV19 and TRBJ1-1): DGGITQSPKYLFRKEGQNVTLSCEQNLNHDAMYWYRQDPGQGLRLIYYSQIVNDFQKGDIAEGYSVSREKKESFPLTVTSAQKNPTAFYLCASSARETEAFFGQGTRLTVV.

The chain uses TRBV10-3 and TRBJ2-2; 12 positions agree with TRBD1. The CDR3 consists of 18 residues. J gave up 3 bases and V 6 bases, and 11 bases lay outside the gene matches. CDR1 is ENHRY and CDR2 is SYGVKD in the germline V gene. The CDR3 loop is CAISGTGGTRGYTGELFF. In DNA form, the CDR3 reads TGTGCCATCAGCGGGACAGGGGGCACCCGAGGTTACACCGGGGAGCTGTTTTTT.